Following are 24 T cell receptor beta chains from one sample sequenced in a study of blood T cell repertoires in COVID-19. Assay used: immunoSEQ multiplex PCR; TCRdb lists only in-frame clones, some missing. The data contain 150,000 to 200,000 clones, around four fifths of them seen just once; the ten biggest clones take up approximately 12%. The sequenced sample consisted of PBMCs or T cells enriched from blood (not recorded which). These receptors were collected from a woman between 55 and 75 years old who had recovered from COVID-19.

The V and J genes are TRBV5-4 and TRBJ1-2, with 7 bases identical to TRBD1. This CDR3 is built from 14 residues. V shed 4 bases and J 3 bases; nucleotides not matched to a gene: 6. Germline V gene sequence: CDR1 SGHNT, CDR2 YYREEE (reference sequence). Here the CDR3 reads CASSPPTGDYGYTF. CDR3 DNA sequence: TGTGCCAGCAGCCCACCAACAGGGGACTATGGCTACACCTTC.

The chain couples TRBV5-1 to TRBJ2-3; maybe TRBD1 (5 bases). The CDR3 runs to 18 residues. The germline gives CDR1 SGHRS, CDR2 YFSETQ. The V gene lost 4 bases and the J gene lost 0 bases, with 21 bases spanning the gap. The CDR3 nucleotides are TGCGCCAGCAGCCAAAAGACAGCAGAAATTTCTAGCACAGATACGCAGTATTTT. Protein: CASSQKTAEISSTDTQYF.

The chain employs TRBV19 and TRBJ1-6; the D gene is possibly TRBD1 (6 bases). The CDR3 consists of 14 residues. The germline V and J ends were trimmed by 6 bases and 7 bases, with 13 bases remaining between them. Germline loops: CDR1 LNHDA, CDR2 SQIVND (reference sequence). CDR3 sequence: CASRAQGTNSPLHF. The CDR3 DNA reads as TGTGCCAGTAGGGCACAGGGAACGAATTCACCCCTCCACTTT.

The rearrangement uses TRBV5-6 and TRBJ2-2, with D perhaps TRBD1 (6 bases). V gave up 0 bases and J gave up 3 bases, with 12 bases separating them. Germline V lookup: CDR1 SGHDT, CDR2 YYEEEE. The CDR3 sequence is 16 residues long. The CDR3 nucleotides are TGTGCCAGCAGCTTGGGGGAGAGGGGGTACACCGGGGAGCTGTTTTTT. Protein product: CASSLGERGYTGELFF.

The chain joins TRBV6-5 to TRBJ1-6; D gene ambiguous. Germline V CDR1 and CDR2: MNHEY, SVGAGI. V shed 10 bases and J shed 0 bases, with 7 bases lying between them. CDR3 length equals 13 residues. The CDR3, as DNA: TGTGCCACCCGAGGCTCCTATAATTCACCCCTCCACTTT. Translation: CATRGSYNSPLHF.

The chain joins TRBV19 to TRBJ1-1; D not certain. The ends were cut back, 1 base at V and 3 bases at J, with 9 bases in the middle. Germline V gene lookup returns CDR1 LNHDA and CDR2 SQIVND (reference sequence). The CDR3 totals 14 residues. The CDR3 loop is CASSIAGLYTEAFF. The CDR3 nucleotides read TGTGCCAGTAGTATAGCCGGGTTGTACACTGAAGCTTTCTTT.

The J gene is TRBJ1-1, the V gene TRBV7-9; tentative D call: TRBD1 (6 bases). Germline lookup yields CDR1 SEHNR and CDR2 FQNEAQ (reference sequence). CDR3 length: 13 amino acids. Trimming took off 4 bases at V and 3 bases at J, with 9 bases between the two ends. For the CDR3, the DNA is TGTGCCAGCAGCTATCAGGGGTACACTGAAGCTTTCTTT. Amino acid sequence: CASSYQGYTEAFF. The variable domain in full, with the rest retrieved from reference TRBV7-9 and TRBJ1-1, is DTGVSQNPRHKITKRGQNVTFRCDPISEHNRLYWYRQTLGQGPEFLTYFQNEAQLEKSRLLSDRFSAERPKGSFSTLEIQRTEQGDSAMYLCASSYQGYTEAFFGQGTRLTVV.

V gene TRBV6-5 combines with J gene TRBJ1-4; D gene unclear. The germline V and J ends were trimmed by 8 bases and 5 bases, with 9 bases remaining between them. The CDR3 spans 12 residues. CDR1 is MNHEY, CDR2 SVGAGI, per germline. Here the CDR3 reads CASGGGNEKLFF. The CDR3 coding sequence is TGTGCCAGCGGAGGAGGAAATGAAAAACTGTTTTTT.

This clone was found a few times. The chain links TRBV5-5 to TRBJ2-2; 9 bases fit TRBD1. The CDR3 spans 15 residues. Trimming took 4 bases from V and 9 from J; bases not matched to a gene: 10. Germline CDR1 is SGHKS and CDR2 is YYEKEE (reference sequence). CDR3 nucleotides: TGTGCCAGCAGCCCGGGACAGGGAATGATGCGGGAGCTGTTTTTT. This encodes CASSPGQGMMRELFF.

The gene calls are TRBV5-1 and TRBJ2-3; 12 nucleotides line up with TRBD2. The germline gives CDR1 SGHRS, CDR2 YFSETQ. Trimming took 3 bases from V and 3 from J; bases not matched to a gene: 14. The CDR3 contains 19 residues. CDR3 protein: CASSSTPTGLAGRTDTQYF. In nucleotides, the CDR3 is TGCGCCAGCAGCTCGACCCCTACCGGACTAGCGGGAAGGACAGATACGCAGTATTTT.

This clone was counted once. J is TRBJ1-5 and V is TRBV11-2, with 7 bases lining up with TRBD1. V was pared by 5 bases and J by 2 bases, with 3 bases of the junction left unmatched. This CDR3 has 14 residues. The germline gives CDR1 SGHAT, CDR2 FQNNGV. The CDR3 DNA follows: TGTGCCAGCAGCAGTCAGGGGGGCAATCAGCCCCAGCATTTT. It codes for CASSSQGGNQPQHF.

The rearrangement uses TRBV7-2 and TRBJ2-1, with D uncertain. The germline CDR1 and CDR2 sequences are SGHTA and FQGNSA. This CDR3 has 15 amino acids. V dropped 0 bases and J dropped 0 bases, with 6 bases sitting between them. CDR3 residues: CASSLAVSSYNEQFF. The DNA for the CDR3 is TGTGCCAGCAGCTTAGCAGTCAGCTCCTACAATGAGCAGTTCTTC. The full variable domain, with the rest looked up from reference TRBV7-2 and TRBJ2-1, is GAGVSQSPSNKVTEKGKDVELRCDPISGHTALYWYRQSLGQGLEFLIYFQGNSAPDKSGLPSDRFSAERTGGSVSTLTIQRTQQEDSAVYLCASSLAVSSYNEQFFGPGTRLTVL.

CDR3 loop: CASSFLGLAGYEQYF. CDR3 nucleotide sequence: TGTGCCAGCAGTTTCTTAGGACTAGCGGGCTACGAGCAGTACTTC. This chain connects TRBV28 to TRBJ2-7; 11 bases are shared with TRBD2. The CDR3 is 15 amino acids. The V gene's germline CDR1 is MDHEN and CDR2 SYDVKM. The ends lost 3 bases at V and 3 bases at J; junction bases unmatched: 4.

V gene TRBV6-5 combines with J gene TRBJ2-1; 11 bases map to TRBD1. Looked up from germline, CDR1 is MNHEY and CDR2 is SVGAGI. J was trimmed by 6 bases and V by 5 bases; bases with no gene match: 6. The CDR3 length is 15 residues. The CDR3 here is CASSPGQGAINEQFF. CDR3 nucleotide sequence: TGTGCCAGCAGTCCCGGACAGGGGGCGATCAATGAGCAGTTCTTC.

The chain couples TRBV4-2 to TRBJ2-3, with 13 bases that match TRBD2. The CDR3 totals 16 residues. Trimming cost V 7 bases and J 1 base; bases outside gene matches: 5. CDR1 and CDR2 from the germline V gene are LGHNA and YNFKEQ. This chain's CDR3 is CASTTSGGAGTDTQYF. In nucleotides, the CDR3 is TGTGCCAGCACAACTAGCGGGGGGGCTGGCACAGATACGCAGTATTTT.

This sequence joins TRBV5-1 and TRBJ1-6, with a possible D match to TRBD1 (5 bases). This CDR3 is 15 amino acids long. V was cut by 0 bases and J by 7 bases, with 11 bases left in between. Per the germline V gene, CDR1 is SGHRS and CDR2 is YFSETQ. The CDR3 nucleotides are TGCGCCAGCAGCTTGGAGGGGAAAGACAATTCACCCCTCCACTTT. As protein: CASSLEGKDNSPLHF.

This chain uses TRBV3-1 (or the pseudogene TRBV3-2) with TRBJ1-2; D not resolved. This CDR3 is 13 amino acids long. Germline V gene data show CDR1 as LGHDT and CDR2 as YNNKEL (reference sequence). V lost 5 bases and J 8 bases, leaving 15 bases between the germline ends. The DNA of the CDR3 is TGTGCCAGCAGCGGCCGCATGGAGGGAGGCTACACCTTC. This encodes CASSGRMEGGYTF.

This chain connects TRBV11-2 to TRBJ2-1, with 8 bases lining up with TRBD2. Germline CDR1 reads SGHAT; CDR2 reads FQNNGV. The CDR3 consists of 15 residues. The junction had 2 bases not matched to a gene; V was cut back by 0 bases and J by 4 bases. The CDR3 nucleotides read TGTGCCAGCAGCTTAGACCCGGGGGGGTACAATGAGCAGTTCTTC. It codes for CASSLDPGGYNEQFF.

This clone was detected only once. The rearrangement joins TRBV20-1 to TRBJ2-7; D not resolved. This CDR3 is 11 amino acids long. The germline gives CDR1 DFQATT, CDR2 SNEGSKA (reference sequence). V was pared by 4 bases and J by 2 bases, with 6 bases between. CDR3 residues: CSATRPYEQYF. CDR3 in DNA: TGCAGTGCTACCAGGCCCTACGAGCAGTACTTC.

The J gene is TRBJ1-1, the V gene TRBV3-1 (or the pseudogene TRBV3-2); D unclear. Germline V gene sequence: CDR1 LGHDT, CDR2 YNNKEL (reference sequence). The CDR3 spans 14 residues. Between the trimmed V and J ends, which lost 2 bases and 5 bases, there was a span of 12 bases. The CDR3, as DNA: TGTGCCAGCAGCCAATTTCAGGTTCCGACTGAAGCTTTCTTT. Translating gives CASSQFQVPTEAFF.

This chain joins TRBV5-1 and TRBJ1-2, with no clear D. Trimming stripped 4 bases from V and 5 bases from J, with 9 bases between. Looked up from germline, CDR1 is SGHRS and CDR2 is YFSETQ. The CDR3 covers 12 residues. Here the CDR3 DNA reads TGCGCCAGCAGCGTGAACGGGTATGGCTACACCTTC. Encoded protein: CASSVNGYGYTF. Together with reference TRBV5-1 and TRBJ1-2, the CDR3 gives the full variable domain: KAGVTQTPRYLIKTRGQQVTLSCSPISGHRSVSWYQQTPGQGLQFLFEYFSETQRNKGNFPGRFSGRQFSNSRSEMNVSTLELGDSALYLCASSVNGYGYTFGSGTRLTVV.

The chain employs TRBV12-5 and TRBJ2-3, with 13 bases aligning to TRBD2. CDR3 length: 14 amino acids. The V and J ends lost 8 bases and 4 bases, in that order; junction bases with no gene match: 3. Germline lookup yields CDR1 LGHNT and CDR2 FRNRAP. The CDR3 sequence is CASRTSGSADTQYF. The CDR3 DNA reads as TGTGCTAGTCGGACTAGCGGGAGTGCAGATACGCAGTATTTT.

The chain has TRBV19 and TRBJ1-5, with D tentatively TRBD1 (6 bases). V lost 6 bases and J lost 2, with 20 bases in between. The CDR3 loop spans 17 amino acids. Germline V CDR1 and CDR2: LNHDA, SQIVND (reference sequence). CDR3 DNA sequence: TGTGCCAGTAGCCCGGAGGGGGGGCGAGTGGGCAATCAGCCCCAGCATTTT. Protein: CASSPEGGRVGNQPQHF.

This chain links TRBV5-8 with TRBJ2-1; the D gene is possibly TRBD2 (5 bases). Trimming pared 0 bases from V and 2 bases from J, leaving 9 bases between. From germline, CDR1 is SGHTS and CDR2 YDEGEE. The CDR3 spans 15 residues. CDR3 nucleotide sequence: TGTGCCAGCAGCTTGGGAGGGAGACCCTACAATGAGCAGTTCTTC. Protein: CASSLGGRPYNEQFF.